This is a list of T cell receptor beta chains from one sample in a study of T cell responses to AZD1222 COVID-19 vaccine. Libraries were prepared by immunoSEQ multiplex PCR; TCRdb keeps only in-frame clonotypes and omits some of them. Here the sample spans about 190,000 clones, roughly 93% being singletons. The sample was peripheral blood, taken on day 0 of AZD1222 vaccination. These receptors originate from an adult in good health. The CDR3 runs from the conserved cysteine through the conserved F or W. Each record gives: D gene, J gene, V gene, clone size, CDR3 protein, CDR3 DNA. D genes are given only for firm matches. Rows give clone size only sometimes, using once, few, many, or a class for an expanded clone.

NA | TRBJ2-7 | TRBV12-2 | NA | CASRLAEAYGGTEQYF | TGTGCAAGTCGCTTAGCGGAAGCCTATGGGGGAACCGAGCAGTACTTC
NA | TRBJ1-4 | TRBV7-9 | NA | CASSLVPRTNEKLFF | TGTGCCAGCAGCTTAGTCCCTAGAACTAATGAAAAACTGTTTTTT
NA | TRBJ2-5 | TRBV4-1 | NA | CASSQDSRETQYF | TGCGCCAGCAGCCAAGATTCTCGGGAGACCCAGTACTTC
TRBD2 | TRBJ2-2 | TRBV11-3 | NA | CASSSGGAGTGELFF | TGTGCCAGCAGCTCCGGGGGGGCGGGCACCGGGGAGCTGTTTTTT
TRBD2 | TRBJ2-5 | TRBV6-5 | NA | CASSYLGGEETQYF | TGTGCCAGCAGTTACCTTGGGGGGGAAGAGACCCAGTACTTC
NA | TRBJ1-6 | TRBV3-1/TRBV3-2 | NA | CASSLGEGYNSPLHF | TGTGCCAGCAGCCTTGGGGAGGGTTATAATTCACCCCTCCACTTT
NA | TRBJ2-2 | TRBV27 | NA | CASSLSVPNTGELFF | TGTGCCAGCAGTTTATCGGTTCCCAACACCGGGGAGCTGTTTTTT
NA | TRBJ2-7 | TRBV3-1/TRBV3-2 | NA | CASSQARFGEQYF | TGTGCCAGCAGCCAAGCTCGCTTTGGGGAGCAGTACTTC
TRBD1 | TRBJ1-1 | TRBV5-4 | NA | CASSVGGQSMNTEAFF | TGTGCCAGCAGCGTGGGGGGACAGAGCATGAACACTGAAGCTTTCTTT
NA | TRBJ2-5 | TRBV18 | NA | CASSQNQDQETQYF | TGTGCCAGCTCACAGAACCAGGATCAAGAGACCCAGTACTTC
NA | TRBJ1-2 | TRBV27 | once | CASSLVGLGASYGYTF | TGTGCCAGCAGTTTGGTCGGCCTCGGGGCCTCCTATGGCTACACCTTC
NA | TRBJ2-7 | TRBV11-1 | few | CASSRKTATYEQYF | TGTGCCAGCAGCAGAAAGACAGCTACCTACGAGCAGTACTTC
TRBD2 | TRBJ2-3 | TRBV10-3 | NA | CAIRTSGTRTDTQYF | TGTGCCATCAGAACTAGCGGGACTCGCACAGATACGCAGTATTTT
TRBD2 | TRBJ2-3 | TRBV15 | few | CATSMTSGNTDTQYF | TGTGCCACCAGCATGACTAGCGGTAACACAGATACGCAGTATTTT
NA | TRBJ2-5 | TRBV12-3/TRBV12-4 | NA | CASSLRGQETQYF | TGTGCCAGCAGTTTAAGGGGACAAGAGACCCAGTACTTC
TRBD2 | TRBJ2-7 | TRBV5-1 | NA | CASSLRARLADSYEQYF | TGCGCCAGCAGCTTGAGGGCCAGACTAGCGGACTCCTACGAGCAGTACTTC
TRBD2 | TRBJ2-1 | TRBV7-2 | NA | CASSAPGLAGGQSYNEQFF | TGTGCCAGCAGCGCGCCGGGACTAGCGGGGGGGCAGTCCTACAATGAGCAGTTCTTC
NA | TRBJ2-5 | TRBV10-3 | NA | CAISTSGLAGGQETQYF | NA
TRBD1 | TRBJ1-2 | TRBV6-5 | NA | CASSGQDGYGYTF | TGTGCCAGCAGCGGACAGGACGGCTATGGCTACACCTTC
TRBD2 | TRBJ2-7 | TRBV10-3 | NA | CAISGGGKGYEQYF | TGTGCCATCAGTGGGGGGGGAAAGGGTTACGAGCAGTACTTC
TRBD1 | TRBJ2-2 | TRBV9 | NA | CASSVLGQGSYNRGELFF | TGTGCCAGCAGCGTACTAGGACAGGGTTCCTATAACCGAGGGGAGCTGTTTTTT
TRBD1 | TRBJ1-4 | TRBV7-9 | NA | CASSSPRQGREKLFF | TGTGCCAGCAGCTCCCCTCGACAGGGGAGAGAAAAACTGTTTTTT
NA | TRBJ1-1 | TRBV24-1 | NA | CATTGGTEAFF | TGTGCCACCACCGGGGGCACTGAAGCTTTCTTT
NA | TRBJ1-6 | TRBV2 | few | CASTQDLGVNSPLHF | TGTGCCAGCACCCAGGACTTGGGAGTAAATTCACCCCTCCACTTT
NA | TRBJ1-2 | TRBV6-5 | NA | CASSTSGVGTDGYTF | TGTGCCAGCAGTACTTCAGGAGTCGGAACAGATGGCTACACCTTC
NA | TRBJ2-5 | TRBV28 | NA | CASSLGNRAKETQYF | TGTGCCAGCAGTTTGGGCAATCGGGCAAAAGAGACCCAGTACTTC
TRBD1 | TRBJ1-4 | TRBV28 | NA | CAVGTGAFEKLFF | TGTGCCGTGGGGACAGGGGCCTTCGAAAAACTGTTTTTT
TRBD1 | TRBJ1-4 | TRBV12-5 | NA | CASGFLPRTGSNEKLFF | TGTGCTAGTGGTTTCCTTCCTCGGACAGGGTCTAATGAAAAACTGTTTTTT
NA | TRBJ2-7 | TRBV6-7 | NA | CASSLDLRVDSSYEQYF | TGTGCCAGCAGTCTTGATCTTCGGGTAGACAGCTCCTACGAGCAGTACTTC
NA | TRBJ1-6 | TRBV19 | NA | CASSIPGDSPLHF | TGTGCCAGTAGTATCCCAGGGGATTCACCCCTCCACTTT
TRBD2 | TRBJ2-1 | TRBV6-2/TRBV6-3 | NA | CASSYSGAELAGGRSYNEQFF | TGTGCCAGCAGTTACTCAGGGGCTGAACTAGCGGGGGGTAGATCCTACAATGAGCAGTTCTTC
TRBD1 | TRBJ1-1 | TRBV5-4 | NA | CASRPGPGGNTEAFF | TGTGCCAGCAGACCCGGGCCAGGGGGGAACACTGAAGCTTTCTTT
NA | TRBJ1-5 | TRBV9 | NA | CASPWRPQHF | TGTGCCAGCCCCTGGAGGCCCCAGCATTTT
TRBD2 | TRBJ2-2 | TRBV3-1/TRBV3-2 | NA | CASSQRDYAGELFF | TGTGCCAGCAGCCAAAGGGACTATGCCGGGGAGCTGTTTTTT
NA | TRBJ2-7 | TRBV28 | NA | CASSFRIGDTKYF | TGTGCCAGCAGTTTCCGGATAGGGGACACTAAGTACTTC
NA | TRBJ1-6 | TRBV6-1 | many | CASSEWAHSLHF | TGTGCCAGCAGTGAATGGGCGCACTCGCTCCACTTT
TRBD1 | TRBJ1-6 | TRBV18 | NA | CASSPTGTGASNSPLHF | TGTGCCAGCTCACCTACGGGGACAGGGGCATCCAATTCACCCCTCCACTTT
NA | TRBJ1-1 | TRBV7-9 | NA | CASSFQRGTEAFF | TGTGCCAGCAGCTTCCAAAGGGGAACTGAAGCTTTCTTT
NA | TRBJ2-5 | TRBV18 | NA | CASSPSQETQYF | TGTGCCAGCTCACCCTCCCAAGAGACCCAGTACTTC